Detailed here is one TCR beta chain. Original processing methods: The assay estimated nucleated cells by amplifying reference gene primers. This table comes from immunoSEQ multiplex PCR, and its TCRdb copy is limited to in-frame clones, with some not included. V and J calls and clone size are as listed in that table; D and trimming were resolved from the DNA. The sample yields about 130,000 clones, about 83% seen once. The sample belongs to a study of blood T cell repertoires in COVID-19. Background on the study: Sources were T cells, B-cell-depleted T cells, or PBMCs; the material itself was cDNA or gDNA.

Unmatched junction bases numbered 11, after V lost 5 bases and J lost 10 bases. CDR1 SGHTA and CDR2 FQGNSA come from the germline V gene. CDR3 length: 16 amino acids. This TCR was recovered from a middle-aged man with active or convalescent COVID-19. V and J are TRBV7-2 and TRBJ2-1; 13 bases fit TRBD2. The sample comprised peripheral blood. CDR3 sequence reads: CASSQVGLAGSGEQFF. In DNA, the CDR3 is TGTGCCAGCAGCCAAGTGGGACTAGCGGGGTCGGGAGAGCAGTTCTTC.